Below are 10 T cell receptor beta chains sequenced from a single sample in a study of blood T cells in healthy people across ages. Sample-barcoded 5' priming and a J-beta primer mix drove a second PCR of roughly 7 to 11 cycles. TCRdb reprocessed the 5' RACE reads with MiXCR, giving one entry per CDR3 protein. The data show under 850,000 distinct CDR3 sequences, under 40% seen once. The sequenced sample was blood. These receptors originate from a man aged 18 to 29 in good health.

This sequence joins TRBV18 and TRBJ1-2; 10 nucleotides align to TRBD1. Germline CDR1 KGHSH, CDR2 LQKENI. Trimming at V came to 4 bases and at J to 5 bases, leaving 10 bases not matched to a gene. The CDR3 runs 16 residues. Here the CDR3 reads CASSRALDRGNYGYTF. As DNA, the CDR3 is TGTGCCAGCTCACGCGCATTGGACAGGGGGAATTATGGCTACACCTTC.

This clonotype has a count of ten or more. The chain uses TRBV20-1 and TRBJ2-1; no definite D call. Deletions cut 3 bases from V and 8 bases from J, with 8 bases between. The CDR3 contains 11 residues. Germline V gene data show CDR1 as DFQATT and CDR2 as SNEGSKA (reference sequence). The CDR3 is CSASVGYEQFF. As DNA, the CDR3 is TGCAGTGCTAGTGTGGGCTATGAGCAGTTCTTC.

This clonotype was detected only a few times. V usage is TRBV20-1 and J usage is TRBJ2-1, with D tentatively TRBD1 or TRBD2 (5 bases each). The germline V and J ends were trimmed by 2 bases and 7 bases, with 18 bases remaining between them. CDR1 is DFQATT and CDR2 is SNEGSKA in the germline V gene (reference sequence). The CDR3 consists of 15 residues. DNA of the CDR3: TGCAGTGCTAGACCCCCCGGGACGCCCGGAAATGAGCAGTTCTTC. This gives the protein CSARPPGTPGNEQFF.

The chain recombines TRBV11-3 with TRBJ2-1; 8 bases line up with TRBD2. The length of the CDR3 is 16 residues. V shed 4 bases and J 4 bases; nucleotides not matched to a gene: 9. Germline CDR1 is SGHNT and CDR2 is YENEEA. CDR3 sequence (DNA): TGTGCCAGCAGCTCCCCTGTCAGCGGGGGTTACAATGAGCAGTTCTTC. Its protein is CASSSPVSGGYNEQFF.

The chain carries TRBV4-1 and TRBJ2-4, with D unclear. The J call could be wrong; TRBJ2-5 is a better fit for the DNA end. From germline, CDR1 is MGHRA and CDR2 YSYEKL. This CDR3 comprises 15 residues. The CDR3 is CASSQEGRGRETQYF. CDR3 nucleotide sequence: TGCGCCAGCAGCCAAGAAGGGCGCGGCCGGGAGACCCAGTACTTC.

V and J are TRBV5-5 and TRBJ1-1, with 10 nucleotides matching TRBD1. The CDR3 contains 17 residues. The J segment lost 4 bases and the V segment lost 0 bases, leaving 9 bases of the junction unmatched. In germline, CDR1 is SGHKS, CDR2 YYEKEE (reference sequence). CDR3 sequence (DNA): TGTGCCAGCAGCTTGGGAGACAGGGGGCGGCGAAGCACTGAAGCTTTCTTT. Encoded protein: CASSLGDRGRRSTEAFF.

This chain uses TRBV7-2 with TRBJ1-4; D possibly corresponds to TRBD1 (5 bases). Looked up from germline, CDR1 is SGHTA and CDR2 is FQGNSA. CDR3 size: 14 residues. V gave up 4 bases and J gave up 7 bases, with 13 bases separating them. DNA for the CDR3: TGTGCCAGCAGCTCCGCGGGGCAACTTGAAAAACTGTTTTTT. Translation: CASSSAGQLEKLFF.

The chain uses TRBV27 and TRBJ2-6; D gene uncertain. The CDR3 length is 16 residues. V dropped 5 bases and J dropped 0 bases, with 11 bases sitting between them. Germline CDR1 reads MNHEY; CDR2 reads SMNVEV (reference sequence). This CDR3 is CASSPRLASGANVLTF. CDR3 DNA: TGTGCCAGCAGTCCCCGACTGGCCTCTGGGGCCAACGTCCTGACTTTC.

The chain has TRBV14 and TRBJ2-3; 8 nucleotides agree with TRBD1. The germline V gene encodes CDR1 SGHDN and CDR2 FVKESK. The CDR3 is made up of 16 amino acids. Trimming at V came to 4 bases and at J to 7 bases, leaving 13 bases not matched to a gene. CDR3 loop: CASSPKGGQGQNTQYF. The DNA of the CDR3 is TGTGCCAGCAGCCCAAAAGGCGGACAGGGTCAAAATACGCAGTATTTT.

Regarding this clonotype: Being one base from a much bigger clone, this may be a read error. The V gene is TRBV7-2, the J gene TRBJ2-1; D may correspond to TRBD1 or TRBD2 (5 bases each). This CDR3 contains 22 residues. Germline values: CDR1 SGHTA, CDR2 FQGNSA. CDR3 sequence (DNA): TGTGCCAGCAGCTTAAGCCGCTGGGATCGAAATGACGACGGGACGGGGTACAATGAGCGGTTCTTC. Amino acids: CASSLSRWDRNDDGTGYNERFF.